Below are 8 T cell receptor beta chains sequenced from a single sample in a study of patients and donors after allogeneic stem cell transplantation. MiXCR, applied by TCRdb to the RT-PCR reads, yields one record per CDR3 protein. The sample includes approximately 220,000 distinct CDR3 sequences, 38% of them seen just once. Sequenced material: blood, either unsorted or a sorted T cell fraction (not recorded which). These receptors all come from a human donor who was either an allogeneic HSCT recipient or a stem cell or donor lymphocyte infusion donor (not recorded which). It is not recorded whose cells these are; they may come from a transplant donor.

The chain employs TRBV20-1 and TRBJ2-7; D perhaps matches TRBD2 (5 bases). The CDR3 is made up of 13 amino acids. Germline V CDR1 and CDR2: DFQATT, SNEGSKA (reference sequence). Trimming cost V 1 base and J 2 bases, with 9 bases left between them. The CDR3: CSARVAGPYEQYF. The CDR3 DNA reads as TGCAGTGCTAGAGTTGCGGGCCCCTACGAGCAGTACTTC.

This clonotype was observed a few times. The CDR3 loop reads CATGRTGEGNQPQHF. CDR3 nucleotide sequence: TGTGCCACCGGCAGAACAGGGGAAGGCAATCAGCCCCAGCATTTT. The rearrangement joins TRBV24-1 to TRBJ1-5; the match to TRBD1 covers 7 bases. Per the germline V gene, CDR1 is KGHDR and CDR2 is SFDVKD. V shed 9 bases and J 2 bases; nucleotides not matched to a gene: 9. The CDR3 extends over 15 amino acids.

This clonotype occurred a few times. CDR3 DNA: TGTGCCAGCAGCCAAGCACAGGGAGAGCAGCCCCAGCATTTT. Translated: CASSQAQGEQPQHF. The chain links TRBV3-1 to TRBJ1-5, with D possibly TRBD1 on 6 matching bases. CDR3 size: 14 residues. The V gene lost 1 base and the J gene lost 7 bases, with 11 bases spanning the gap. Germline V gene lookup returns CDR1 LGHDT and CDR2 YNNKEL (reference sequence).

CDR3 residues: CSAFPRTERPDGYTF. CDR3 sequence (DNA): TGCAGTGCTTTCCCCCGGACAGAAAGACCGGATGGCTACACCTTC. The V call is TRBV20-1, the J call TRBJ1-2, with TRBD1 as a possible D gene (6 bases). Trimming left V 5 bases short and J 6 bases short, with 22 bases between. The CDR3 is 15 amino acids. Germline V gene lookup returns CDR1 DFQATT and CDR2 SNEGSKA (reference sequence).

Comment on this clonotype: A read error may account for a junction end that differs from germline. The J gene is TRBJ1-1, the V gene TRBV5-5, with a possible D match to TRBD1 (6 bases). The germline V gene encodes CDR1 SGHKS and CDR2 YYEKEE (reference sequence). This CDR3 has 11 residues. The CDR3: CASSNEGVGPF. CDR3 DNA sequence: TGTGCCAGCAGCAACGAGGGGGTCGGGCCGTTT.

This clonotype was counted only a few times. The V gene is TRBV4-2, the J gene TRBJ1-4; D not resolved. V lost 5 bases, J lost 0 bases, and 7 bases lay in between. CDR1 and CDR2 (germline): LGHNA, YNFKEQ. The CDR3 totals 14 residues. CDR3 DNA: TGTGCCAGCAGCAACCGGGCAACTAATGAAAAACTGTTTTTT. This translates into CASSNRATNEKLFF.

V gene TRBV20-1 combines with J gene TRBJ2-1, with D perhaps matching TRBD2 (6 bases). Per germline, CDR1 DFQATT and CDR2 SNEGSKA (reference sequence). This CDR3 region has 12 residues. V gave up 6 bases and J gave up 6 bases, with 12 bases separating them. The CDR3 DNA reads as TGCAGTGCCCCGACGGGGGTCAATGAGCAGTTCTTC. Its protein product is CSAPTGVNEQFF.

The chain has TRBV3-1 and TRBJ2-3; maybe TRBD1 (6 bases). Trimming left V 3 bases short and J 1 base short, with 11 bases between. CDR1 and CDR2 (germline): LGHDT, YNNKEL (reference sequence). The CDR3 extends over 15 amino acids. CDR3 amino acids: CASSQGATRTDTQYF. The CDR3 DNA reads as TGTGCCAGCAGCCAGGGGGCGACCCGCACAGATACGCAGTATTTT.